This TCR beta chain was found in a study of control samples from healthy donors and cancer patients. TCRdb's copy holds only in-frame clones and misses some; the assay was immunoSEQ multiplex PCR. This sample has 350,000 to 450,000 clones, with approximately 90% found just once. This CDR3 has 14 amino acids. Trimming removed 8 bases at V and 2 bases at J, with 12 bases between. Germline CDR1 reads MDHEN; CDR2 reads SYDVKM. The sample was PBMCs. This TCR was sampled from a man aged 40-55 years with head and neck cancer. The chain has TRBV28 and TRBJ2-2, with D tentatively TRBD2 (6 bases). CDR3 DNA: TGTGCCAGCCAGCACGGGGGAAACACCGGGGAGCTGTTTTTT. This codes for CASQHGGNTGELFF. Full variable domain (remainder filled in from reference TRBV28 and TRBJ2-2): DVKVTQSSRYLVKRTGEKVFLECVQDMDHENMFWYRQDPGLGLRLIYFSYDVKMKEKGDIPEGYSVSREKKERFSLILESASTNQTSMYLCASQHGGNTGELFFGEGSRLTVL.